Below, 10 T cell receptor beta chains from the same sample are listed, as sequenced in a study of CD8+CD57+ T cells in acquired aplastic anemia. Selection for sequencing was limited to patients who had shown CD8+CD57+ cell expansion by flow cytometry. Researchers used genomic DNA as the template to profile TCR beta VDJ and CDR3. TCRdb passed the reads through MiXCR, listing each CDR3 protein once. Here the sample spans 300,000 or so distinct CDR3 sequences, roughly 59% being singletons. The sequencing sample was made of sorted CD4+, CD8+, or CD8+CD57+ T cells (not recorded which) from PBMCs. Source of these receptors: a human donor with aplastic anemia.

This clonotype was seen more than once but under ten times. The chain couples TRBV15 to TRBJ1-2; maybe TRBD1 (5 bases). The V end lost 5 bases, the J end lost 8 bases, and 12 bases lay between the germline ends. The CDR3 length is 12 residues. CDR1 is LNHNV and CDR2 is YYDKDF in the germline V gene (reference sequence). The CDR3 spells CATSGGGKGYTF. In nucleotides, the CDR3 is TGTGCCACCAGCGGTGGGGGGAAAGGCTACACCTTC.

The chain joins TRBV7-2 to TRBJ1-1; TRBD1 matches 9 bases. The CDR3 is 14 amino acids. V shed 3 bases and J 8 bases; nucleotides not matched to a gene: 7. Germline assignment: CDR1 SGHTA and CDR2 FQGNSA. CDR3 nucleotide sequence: TGTGCCAGCAGCTTCTGGACAGGGGCTACCGAAGCTTTCTTT. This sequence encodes CASSFWTGATEAFF.

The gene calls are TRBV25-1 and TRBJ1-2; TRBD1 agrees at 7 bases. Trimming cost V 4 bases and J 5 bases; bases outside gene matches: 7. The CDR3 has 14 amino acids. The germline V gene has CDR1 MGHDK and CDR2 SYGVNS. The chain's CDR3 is CASSVMTGSYGYTF. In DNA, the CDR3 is TGTGCCAGCAGTGTTATGACAGGGTCTTATGGCTACACCTTC.

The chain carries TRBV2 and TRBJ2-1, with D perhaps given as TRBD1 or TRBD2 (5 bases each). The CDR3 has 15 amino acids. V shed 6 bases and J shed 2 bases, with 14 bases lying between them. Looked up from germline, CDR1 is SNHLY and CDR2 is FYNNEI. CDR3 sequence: CASRGEGRAYNEQFF. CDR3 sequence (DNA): TGTGCCAGCAGGGGAGAGGGCAGGGCCTACAATGAGCAGTTCTTC.

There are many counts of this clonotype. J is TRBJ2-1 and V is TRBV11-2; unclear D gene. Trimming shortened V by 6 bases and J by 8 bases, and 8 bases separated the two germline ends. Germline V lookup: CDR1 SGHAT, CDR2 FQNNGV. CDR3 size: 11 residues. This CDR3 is CASSGWDEQFF. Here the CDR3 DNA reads TGTGCCAGCAGTGGGTGGGATGAGCAGTTCTTC.

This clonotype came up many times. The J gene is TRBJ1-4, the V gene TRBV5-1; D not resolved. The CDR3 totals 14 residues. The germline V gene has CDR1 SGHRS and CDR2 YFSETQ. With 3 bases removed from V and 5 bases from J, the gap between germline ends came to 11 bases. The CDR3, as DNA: TGCGCCAGCAGCTCTGATGTTGGCAATGAAAAACTGTTTTTT. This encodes CASSSDVGNEKLFF.

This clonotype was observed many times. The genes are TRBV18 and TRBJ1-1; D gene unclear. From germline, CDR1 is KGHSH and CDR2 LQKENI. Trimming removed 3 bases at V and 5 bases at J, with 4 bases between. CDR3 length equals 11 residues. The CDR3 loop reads CASSPETEAFF. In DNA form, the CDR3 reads TGTGCCAGCTCACCCGAGACTGAAGCTTTCTTT.

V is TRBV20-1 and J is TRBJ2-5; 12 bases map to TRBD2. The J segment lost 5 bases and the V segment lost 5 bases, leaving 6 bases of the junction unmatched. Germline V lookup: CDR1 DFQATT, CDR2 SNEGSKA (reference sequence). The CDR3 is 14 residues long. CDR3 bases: TGCAGTGCTCCGACTAGCGGGGGAGTGGAGACCCAGTACTTC. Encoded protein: CSAPTSGGVETQYF.

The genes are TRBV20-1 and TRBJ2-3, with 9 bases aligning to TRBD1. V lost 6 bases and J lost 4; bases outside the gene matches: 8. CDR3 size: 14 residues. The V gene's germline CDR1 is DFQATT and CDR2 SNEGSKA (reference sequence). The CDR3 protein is CSASSRQGADTQYF. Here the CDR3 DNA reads TGCAGTGCCAGCAGCCGACAGGGGGCAGATACGCAGTATTTT.

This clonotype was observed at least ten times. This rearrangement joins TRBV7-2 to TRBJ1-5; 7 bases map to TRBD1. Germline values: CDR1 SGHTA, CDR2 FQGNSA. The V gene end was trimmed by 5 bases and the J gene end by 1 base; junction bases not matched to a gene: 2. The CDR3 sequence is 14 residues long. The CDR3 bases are TGTGCCAGCAGCCCAGGGGGGAGCAATCAGCCCCAGCATTTT. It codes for CASSPGGSNQPQHF.